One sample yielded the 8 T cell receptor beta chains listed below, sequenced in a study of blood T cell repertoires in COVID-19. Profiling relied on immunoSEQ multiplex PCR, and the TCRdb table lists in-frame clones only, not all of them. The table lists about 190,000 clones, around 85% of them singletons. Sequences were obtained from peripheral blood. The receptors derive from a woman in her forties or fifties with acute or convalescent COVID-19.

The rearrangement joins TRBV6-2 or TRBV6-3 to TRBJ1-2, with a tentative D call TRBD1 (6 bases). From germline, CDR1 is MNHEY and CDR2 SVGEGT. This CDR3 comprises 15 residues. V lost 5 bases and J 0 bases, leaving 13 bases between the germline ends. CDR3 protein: CASSQPTGANYGYTF. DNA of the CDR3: TGTGCCAGCAGTCAACCGACAGGAGCTAACTATGGCTACACCTTC.

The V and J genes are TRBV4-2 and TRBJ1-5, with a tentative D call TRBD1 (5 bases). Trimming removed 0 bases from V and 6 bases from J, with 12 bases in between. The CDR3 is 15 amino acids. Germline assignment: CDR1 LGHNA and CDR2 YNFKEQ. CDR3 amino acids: CASSQEIRGGQPQHF. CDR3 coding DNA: TGTGCCAGCAGCCAAGAAATAAGGGGCGGTCAGCCCCAGCATTTT.

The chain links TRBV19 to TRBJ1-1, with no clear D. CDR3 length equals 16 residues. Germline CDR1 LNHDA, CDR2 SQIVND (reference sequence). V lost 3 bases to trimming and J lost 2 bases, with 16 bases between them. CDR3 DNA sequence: TGTGCCAGTAGTATTCTCTCAACGGTTTTAAACACTGAAGCTTTCTTT. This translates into CASSILSTVLNTEAFF.

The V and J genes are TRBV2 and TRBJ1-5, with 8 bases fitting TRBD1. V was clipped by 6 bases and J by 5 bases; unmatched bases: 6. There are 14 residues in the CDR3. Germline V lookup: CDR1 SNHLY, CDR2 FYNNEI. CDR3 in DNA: TGTGCCAGCAGGCTAGGACAGGGAGATCAGCCCCAGCATTTT. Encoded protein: CASRLGQGDQPQHF.

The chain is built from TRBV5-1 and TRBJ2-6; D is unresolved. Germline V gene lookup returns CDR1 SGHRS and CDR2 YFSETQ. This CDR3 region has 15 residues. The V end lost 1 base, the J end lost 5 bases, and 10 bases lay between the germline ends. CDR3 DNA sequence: TGCGCCAGCAGCTTGTGGCAGGTTAGGGCCAACGTCCTGACTTTC. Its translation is CASSLWQVRANVLTF.

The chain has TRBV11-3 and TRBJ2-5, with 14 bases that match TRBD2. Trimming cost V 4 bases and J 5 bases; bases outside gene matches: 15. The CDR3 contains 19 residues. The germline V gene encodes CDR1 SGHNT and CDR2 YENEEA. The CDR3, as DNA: TGTGCCAGCAGCTCTCACCTAGGGACTAGCGGGAGCACGCGGGAGACCCAGTACTTC. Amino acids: CASSSHLGTSGSTRETQYF.

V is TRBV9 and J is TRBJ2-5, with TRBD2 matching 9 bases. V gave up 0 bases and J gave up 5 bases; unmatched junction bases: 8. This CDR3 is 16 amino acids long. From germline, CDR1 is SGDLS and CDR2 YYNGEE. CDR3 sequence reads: CASSVAAGGPGETQYF. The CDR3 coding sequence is TGTGCCAGCAGCGTAGCGGCGGGAGGGCCTGGGGAGACCCAGTACTTC.

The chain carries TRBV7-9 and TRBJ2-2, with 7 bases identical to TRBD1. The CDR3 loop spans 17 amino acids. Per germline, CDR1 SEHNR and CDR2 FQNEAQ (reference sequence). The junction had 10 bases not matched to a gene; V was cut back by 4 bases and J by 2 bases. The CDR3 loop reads CASSSRDREQNTGELFF. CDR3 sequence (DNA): TGTGCCAGCAGCTCACGCGACAGGGAACAAAACACCGGGGAGCTGTTTTTT.